The 3 T cell receptor beta chains presented below share a single source sample, sequenced in a study of blood T cells in healthy people across ages. For the second PCR, which ran for roughly 6 to 11 cycles, a sample-barcoded 5' primer and a J-beta primer mix were used. Each CDR3 protein gets one entry after TCRdb re-called the 5' RACE reads with MiXCR. Here the sample spans hundreds of thousands of distinct CDR3 sequences, around two fifths being singletons. Sequencing used blood. Every receptor here comes from a man older than 75 in good health.

This clonotype was seen ten or more times. V gene TRBV4-3 combines with J gene TRBJ2-2, with TRBD1 identical over 12 bases. V gave up 4 bases and J gave up 4 bases; unmatched junction bases: 7. The CDR3 is 17 amino acids. The germline V gene has CDR1 LGHNA and CDR2 YSLEER. The CDR3 region is CASSPYGTGGFTGELFF. The CDR3 coding sequence is TGCGCCAGCAGCCCTTATGGGACAGGGGGCTTCACCGGGGAGCTGTTTTTT.

The chain is built from TRBV20-1 and TRBJ2-5, with a weak D call TRBD2 (5 bases). This CDR3 region has 13 residues. Deletions cut 6 bases from V and 1 base from J, with 12 bases between. Germline lookup yields CDR1 DFQATT and CDR2 SNEGSKA (reference sequence). The CDR3 region has the DNA TGCAGTGCGAGTACGGGGTTCCAAGAGACCCAGTACTTC. It codes for CSASTGFQETQYF.

The gene calls are TRBV20-1 and TRBJ2-6; maybe TRBD2 (7 bases). The CDR3 spans 15 residues. In germline, CDR1 is DFQATT, CDR2 SNEGSKA (reference sequence). The V gene lost 6 bases and the J gene lost 2 bases, with 14 bases spanning the gap. The CDR3 sequence: CSAGGGEPGANVLTF. The DNA for the CDR3 is TGCAGTGCCGGAGGGGGGGAGCCTGGGGCCAACGTCCTGACTTTC.